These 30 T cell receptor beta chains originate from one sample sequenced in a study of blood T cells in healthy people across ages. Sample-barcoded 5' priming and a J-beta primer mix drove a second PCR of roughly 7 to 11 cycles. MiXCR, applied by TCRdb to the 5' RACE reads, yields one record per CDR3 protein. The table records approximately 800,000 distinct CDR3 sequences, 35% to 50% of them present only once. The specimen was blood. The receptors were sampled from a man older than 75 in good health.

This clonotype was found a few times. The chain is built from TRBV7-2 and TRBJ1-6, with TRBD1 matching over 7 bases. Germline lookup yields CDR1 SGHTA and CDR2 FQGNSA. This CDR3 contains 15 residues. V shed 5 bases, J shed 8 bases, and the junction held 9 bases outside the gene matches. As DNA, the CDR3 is TGTGCCAGCAGCCTCGGACAGGATATTGATTCACCCCTCCACTTT. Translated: CASSLGQDIDSPLHF.

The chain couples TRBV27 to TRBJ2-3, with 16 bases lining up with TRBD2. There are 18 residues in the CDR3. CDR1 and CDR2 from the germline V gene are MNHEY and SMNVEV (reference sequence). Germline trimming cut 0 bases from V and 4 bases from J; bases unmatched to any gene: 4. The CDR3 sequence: CASSLSLGLAGGADTQYF. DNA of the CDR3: TGTGCCAGCAGTTTATCTCTGGGACTAGCGGGAGGGGCAGATACGCAGTATTTT.

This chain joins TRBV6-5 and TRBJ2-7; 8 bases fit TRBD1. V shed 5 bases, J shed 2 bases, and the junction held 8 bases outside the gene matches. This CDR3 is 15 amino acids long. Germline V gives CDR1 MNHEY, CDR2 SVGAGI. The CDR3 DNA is TGTGCCAGCAGTGAGCCCGGGACAGGAACCTACGAGCAGTACTTC. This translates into CASSEPGTGTYEQYF.

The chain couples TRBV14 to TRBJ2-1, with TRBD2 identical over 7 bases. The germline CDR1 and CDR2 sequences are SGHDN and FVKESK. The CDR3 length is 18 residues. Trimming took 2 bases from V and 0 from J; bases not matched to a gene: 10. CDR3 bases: TGTGCCAGCAGCCAATCCGAGGGTAGCGGGCTCTCCTACAATGAGCAGTTCTTC. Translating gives CASSQSEGSGLSYNEQFF.

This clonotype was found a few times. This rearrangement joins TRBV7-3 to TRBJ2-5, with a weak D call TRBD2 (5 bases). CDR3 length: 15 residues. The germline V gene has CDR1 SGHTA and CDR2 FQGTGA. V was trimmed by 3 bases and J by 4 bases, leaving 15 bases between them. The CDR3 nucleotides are TGTGCCAGCAGCTTGACGGCTTCGGGGAGAGAGACCCAGTACTTC. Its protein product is CASSLTASGRETQYF.

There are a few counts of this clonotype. The CDR3 spells CASWLGGEQYF. The CDR3, as DNA: TGTGCCAGCTGGCTCGGAGGCGAGCAGTACTTC. The rearrangement uses TRBV25-1 and TRBJ2-4; a weak D match, TRBD2 (5 bases). The J call could be wrong; TRBJ2-7 is a better fit for the DNA end. The CDR3 runs to 11 residues. Germline CDR1 and CDR2: MGHDK and SYGVNS.

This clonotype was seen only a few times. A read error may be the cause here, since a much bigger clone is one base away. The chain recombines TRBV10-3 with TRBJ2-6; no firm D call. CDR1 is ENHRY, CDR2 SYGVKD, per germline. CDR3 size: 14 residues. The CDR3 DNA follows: TGTGCCATCGGTGAGAGCTCTGGGGCCAACGTCCTGACTTTC. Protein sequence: CAIGESSGANVLTF.

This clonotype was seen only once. CDR3 sequence (DNA): TGTGCCAGCAGCGCCATCTACAGCAAGCTGTTTTTT. Encoded protein: CASSAIYSKLFF. The chain recombines TRBV2 with TRBJ2-2; D ambiguous. Germline V CDR1 and CDR2: SNHLY, FYNNEI. The CDR3 has 12 amino acids. The germline V and J ends were trimmed by 6 bases and 12 bases, with 14 bases remaining between them.

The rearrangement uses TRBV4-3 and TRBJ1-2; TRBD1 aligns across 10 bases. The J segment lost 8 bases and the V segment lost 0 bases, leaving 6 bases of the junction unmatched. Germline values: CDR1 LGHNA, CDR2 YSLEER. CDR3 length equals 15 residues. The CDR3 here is CASSQDTGTGEGYTF. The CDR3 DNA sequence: TGCGCCAGCAGCCAAGATACGGGGACAGGGGAAGGCTACACCTTC.

CDR3: CASNTGNKETQYF. The CDR3 DNA follows: TGTGCCAGCAATACCGGTAACAAAGAGACCCAGTACTTC. The gene calls are TRBV2 and TRBJ2-5; D is uncertain. Trimming stripped 7 bases from V and 3 bases from J, with 12 bases between. Per the germline V gene, CDR1 is SNHLY and CDR2 is FYNNEI. This CDR3 has 13 amino acids. The variable domain in full, completed from reference TRBV2 and TRBJ2-5, reads EPEVTQTPSHQVTQMGQEVILRCVPISNHLYFYWYRQILGQKVEFLVSFYNNEISEKSEIFDDQFSVERPDGSNFTLKIRSTKLEDSAMYFCASNTGNKETQYFGPGTRLLVL.

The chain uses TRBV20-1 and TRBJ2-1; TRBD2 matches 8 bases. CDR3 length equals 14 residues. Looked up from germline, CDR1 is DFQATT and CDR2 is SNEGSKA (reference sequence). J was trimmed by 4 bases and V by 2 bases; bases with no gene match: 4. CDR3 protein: CSARPAGDYNEQFF. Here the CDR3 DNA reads TGCAGTGCTAGACCAGCGGGAGATTACAATGAGCAGTTCTTC.

The CDR3 DNA follows: TGTGCCAGCAGTTTTGTGAGGGACACAGATACGCAGTATTTT. It codes for CASSFVRDTDTQYF. The V and J genes are TRBV28 and TRBJ2-3, with a weak D call TRBD2 (5 bases). The germline V gene encodes CDR1 MDHEN and CDR2 SYDVKM. The CDR3 spans 14 residues. Between the trimmed V and J ends, which lost 3 bases and 2 bases, there was a span of 9 bases.

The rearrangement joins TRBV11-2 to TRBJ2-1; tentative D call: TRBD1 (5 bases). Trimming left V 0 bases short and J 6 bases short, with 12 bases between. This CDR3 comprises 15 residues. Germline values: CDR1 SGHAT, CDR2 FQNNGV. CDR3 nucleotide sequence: TGTGCCAGCAGCTTAGAGTCAGGGTTGGGCAATGAGCAGTTCTTC. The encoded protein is CASSLESGLGNEQFF.

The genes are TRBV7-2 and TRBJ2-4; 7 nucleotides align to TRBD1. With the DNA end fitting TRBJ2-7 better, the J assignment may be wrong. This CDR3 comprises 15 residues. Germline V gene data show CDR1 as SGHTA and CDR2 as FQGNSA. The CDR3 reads CASSLNFGQAGEQYF. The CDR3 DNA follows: TGTGCCAGCAGCTTAAACTTCGGACAGGCAGGCGAGCAGTACTTC.

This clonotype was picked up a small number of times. The CDR3 nucleotides read TGTGCCAGCAGCTTGGAAGGTTTGTCGGGAGCGGCCTACAATGAGCAGTTCTTC. This sequence encodes CASSLEGLSGAAYNEQFF. The chain carries TRBV5-6 and TRBJ2-1; D perhaps matches TRBD2 (6 bases). Germline CDR1 is SGHDT and CDR2 is YYEEEE. The CDR3 totals 18 residues. V lost 0 bases and J 2 bases, leaving 18 bases between the germline ends.

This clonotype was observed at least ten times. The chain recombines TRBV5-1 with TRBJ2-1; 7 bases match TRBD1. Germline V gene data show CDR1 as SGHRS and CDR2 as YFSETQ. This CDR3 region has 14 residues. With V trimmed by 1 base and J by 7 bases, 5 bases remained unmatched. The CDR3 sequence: CASSLQGVPNEQFF. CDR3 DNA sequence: TGCGCCAGCAGCTTGCAGGGGGTCCCTAATGAGCAGTTCTTC.

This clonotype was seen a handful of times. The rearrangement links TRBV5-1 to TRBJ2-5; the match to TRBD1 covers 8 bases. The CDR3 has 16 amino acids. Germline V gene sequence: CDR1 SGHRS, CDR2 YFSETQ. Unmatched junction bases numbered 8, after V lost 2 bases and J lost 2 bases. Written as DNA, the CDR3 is TGCGCCAGCAGCTTCGGACAGGGTGGGATACAAGAGACCCAGTACTTC. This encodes CASSFGQGGIQETQYF.

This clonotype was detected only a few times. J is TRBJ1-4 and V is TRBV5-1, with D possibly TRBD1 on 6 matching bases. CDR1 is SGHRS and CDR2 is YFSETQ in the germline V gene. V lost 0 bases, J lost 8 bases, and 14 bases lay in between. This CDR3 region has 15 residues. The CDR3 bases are TGCGCCAGCAGCTTGGACAGGGTGGGAAGCGAAAAACTGTTTTTT. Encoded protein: CASSLDRVGSEKLFF.

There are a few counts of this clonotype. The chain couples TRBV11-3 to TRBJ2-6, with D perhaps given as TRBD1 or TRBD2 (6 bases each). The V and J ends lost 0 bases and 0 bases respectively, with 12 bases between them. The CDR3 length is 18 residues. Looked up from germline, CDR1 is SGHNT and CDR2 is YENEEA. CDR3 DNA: TGTGCCAGCAGCTTAGATAGGGGGGCGAGCTCTGGGGCCAACGTCCTGACTTTC. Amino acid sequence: CASSLDRGASSGANVLTF. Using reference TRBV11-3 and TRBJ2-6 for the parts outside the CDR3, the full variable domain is EAGVVQSPRYKIIEKKQPVAFWCNPISGHNTLYWYLQNLGQGPELLIRYENEEAVDDSQLPKDRFSAERLKGVDSTLKIQPAELGDSAVYLCASSLDRGASSGANVLTFGAGSRLTVL.

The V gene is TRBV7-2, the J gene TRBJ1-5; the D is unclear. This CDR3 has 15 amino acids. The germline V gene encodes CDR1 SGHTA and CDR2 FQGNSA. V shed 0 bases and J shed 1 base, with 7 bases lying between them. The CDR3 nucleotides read TGTGCCAGCAGCTTAGCGGCGGCAAGCAATCAGCCCCAGCATTTT. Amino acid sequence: CASSLAAASNQPQHF. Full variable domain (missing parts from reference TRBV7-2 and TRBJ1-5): GAGVSQSPSNKVTEKGKDVELRCDPISGHTALYWYRQSLGQGLEFLIYFQGNSAPDKSGLPSDRFSAERTGGSVSTLTIQRTQQEDSAVYLCASSLAAASNQPQHFGDGTRLSIL.

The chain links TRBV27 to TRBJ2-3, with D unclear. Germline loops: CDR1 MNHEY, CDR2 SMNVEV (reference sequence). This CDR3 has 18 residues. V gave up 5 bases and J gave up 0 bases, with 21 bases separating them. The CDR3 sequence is CASSPTRKSGLSTDTQYF. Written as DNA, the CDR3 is TGTGCCAGCAGTCCCACCCGGAAGTCAGGCCTTAGCACAGATACGCAGTATTTT.

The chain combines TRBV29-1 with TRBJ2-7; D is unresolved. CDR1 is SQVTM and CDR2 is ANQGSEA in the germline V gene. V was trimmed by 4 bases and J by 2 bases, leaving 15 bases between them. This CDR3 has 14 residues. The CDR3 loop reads CSVGFTDQTYEQYF. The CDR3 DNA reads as TGCAGCGTTGGGTTTACGGACCAAACCTACGAGCAGTACTTC.

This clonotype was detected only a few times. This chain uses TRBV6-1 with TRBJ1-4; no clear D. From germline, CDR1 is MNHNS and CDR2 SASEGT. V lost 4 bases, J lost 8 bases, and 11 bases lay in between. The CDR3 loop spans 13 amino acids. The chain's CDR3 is CASSGQWVEKLFF. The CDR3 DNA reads TGTGCCAGCAGTGGTCAGTGGGTAGAAAAACTGTTTTTT.

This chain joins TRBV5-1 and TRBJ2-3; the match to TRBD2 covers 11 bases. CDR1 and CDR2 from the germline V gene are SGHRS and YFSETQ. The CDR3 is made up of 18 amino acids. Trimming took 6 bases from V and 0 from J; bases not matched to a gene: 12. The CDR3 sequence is CASMTGTSGTASTDTQYF. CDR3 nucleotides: TGCGCCAGCATGACGGGGACTAGCGGAACAGCTAGCACAGATACGCAGTATTTT.

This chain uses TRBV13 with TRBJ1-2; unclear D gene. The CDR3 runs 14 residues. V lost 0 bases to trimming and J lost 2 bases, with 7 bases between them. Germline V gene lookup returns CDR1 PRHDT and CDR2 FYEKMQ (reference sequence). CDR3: CASSLGQVNYGYTF. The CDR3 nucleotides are TGTGCCAGCAGCTTAGGTCAGGTCAACTATGGCTACACCTTC.

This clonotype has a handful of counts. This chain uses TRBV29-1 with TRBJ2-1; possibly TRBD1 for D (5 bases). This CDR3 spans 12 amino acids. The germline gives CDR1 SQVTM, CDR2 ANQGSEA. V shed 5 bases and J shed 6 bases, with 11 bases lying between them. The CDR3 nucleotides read TGCAGCGTTTCAGGTCAGGGCAATGAGCAGTTCTTC. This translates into CSVSGQGNEQFF.

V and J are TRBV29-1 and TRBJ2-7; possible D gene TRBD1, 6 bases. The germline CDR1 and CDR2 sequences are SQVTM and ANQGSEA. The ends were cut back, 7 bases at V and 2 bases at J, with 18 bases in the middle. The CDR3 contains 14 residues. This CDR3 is CSARIRDIAYEQYF. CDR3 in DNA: TGCAGCGCAAGAATCCGGGACATAGCCTACGAGCAGTACTTC.

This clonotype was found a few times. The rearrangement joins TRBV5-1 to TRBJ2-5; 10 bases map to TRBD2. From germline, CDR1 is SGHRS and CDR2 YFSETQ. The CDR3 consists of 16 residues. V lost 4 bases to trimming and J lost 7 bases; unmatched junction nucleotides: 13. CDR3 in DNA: TGCGCCAGCAGCGCCTTCGCAGCGGGAGGGCCCGGGACCCAGTACTTC. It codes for CASSAFAAGGPGTQYF.

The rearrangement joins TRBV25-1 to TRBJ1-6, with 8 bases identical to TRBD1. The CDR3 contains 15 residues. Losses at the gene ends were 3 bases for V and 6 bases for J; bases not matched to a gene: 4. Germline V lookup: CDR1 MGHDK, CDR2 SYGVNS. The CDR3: CASSEAQGANSPLHF. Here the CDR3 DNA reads TGTGCCAGCAGTGAGGCGCAGGGGGCTAATTCACCCCTCCACTTT.

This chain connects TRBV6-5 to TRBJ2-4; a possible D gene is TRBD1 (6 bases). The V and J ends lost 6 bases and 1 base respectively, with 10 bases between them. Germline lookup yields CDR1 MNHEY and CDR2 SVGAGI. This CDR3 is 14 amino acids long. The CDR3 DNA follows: TGTGCCAGCAGGGCAACAGGGGCCAAAAACATTCAGTACTTC. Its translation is CASRATGAKNIQYF.